This T cell receptor beta chain was sequenced in a study of identical twins. Findings of the study overall: Models underestimated TCR alpha sharing (out-of-frame) in monozygotic twins.

One entry per CDR3 protein results from TCRdb running MiXCR on the 5' RACE reads. This table holds a few hundred thousand distinct CDR3 sequences, 20% to 25% found once. This clonotype was seen a handful of times. The target antigen is unknown. The CDR3 runs 14 residues. V trimming: 6 bases; J trimming: 0 bases; junction bases outside the gene matches: 5. The germline gives CDR1 SNHLY, CDR2 FYNNEI. These data also formed part of another study, on T cells expressing NK-cell markers. That publication notes: An anti-gamma-delta TCR antibody confined sorting to alpha-beta TCR T cells across several of the experiments. Top CD8+ clonotypes included the dominant CD3+CD56+NKG2C+ clonotypes in roughly 6 donors. Uncertainty persisted over the HCMV specificity of expanded NKG2C+ T cell clones.

The origin of this receptor is a woman aged 18-29 years in good health. Sequenced material: CD4+ T cells sorted from blood. The chain recombines TRBV2 with TRBJ2-7, with 7 bases that match TRBD1. The CDR3, as DNA: TGTGCCAGCAGGGGACAGATTAGCTCCTACGAGCAGTACTTC. Its protein product is CASRGQISSYEQYF.